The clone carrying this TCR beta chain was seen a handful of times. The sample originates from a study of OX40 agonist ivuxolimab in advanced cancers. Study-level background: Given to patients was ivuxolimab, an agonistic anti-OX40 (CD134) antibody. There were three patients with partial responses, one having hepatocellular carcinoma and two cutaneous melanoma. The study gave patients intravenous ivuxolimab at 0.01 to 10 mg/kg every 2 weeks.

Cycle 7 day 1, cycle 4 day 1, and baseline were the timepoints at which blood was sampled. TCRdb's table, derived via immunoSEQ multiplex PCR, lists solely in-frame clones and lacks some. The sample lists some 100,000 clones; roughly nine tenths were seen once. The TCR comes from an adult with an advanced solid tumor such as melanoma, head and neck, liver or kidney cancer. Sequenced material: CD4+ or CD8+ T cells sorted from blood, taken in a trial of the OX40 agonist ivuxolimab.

The CDR3: CAMRSGSFSYNEQFF. Written as DNA, the CDR3 is TGTGCCATGCGGAGCGGGAGTTTCTCCTACAATGAGCAGTTCTTC. This chain links TRBV5-4 with TRBJ2-1, with 8 bases matching TRBD2. Germline V gene lookup returns CDR1 SGHNT and CDR2 YYREEE (reference sequence). This CDR3 comprises 15 residues. J lost 0 bases, V lost 9 bases, and 8 bases had no gene match. Full variable domain (remainder filled in from reference TRBV5-4 and TRBJ2-1): ETGVTQSPTHLIKTRGQQVTLRCSSQSGHNTVSWYQQALGQGPQFIFQYYREEENGRGNFPPRFSGLQFPNYSSELNVNALELDDSALYLCAMRSGSFSYNEQFFGPGTRLTVL.